The text below deals with one T cell receptor beta chain. This record comes from a study of blood T cell repertoires in COVID-19. The germline V gene encodes CDR1 LGHNA and CDR2 YSLEER. CDR3 size: 21 residues. V was pared by 0 bases and J by 4 bases, with 14 bases of the junction left unmatched. While infection was still active, Seattle patients were enrolled and then followed longitudinally. The repertoire was sequenced with immunoSEQ multiplex PCR; TCRdb's copy has only in-frame clones and lacks some. Seen here are some 290,000 clones, 90% observed once, and the top ten hold 1%. The TCR originated in a woman aged 40 to 49 with COVID-19, enrolled during active disease. Specimen: peripheral blood. The V gene is TRBV4-3, the J gene TRBJ2-6, with 11 nucleotides matching TRBD2. The DNA for the CDR3 is TGCGCCAGCAGCCAAGATTCGAGGCTAGCGGGGGGTTTAATAGGGGCCAACGTCCTGACTTTC. As protein: CASSQDSRLAGGLIGANVLTF.